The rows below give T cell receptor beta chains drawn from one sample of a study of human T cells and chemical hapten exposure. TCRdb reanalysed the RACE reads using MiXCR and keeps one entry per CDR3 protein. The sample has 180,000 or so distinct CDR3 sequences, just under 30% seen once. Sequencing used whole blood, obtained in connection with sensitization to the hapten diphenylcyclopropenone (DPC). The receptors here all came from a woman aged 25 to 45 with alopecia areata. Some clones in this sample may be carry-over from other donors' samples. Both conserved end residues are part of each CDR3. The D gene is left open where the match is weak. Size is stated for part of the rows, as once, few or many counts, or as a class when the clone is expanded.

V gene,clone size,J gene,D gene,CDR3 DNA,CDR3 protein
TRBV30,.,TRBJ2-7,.,TGTGCCTGGAGTTATCGGAAGTACGAGCAGTACTTC,CAWSYRKYEQYF
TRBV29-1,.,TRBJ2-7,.,TGCAGCGCCGCCCTCGGGGGACGCGAGCAGTACTTC,CSAALGGREQYF
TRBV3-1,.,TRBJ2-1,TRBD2,TGTGCCAGCAGCCATAAGCGGGGGGGCGCTGAGCAGTTCTTC,CASSHKRGGAEQFF
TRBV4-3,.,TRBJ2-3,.,TGCGCCAGCAGTCAGGGGATGACAGATACGCAGTATTTT,CASSQGMTDTQYF
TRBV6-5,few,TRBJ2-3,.,TGTGCCAGCAGTCGTAATACGGGGGATACGCAGTATTTT,CASSRNTGDTQYF
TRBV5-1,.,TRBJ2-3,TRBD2,TGCGCCAGCAGCTTGAGGGGCGCGGGAGGAGATACGCAGTATTTT,CASSLRGAGGDTQYF
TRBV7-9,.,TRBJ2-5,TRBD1,TGTGCCAGCAGCACCAGGACAGGGGTCCAAGAGACCCAGTACTTC,CASSTRTGVQETQYF
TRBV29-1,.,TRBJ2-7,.,TGCAGCGCCTACGAGGGCTCCCACGAGCAGTACTTC,CSAYEGSHEQYF
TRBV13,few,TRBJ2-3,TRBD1,TGTGCCAGCAGCTCCGGACAGGGGCCGGGGACAGATACGCAGTATTTT,CASSSGQGPGTDTQYF
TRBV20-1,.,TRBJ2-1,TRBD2,TGCAGTGCCGGACGGGCTAGCGGGGGGGCTGGCAATGAGCAGTTCTTC,CSAGRASGGAGNEQFF
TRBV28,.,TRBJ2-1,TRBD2,TGTGCCAGCAGTTCAAGGGGTGGTGTGACTAGCGGGAGTATTGAGCAGTTCTTC,CASSSRGGVTSGSIEQFF
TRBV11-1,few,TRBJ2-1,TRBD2,TGTGCCAGCAGCATCTGGGGGGGTAGAGACCACAATGAGCAGTTCTTC,CASSIWGGRDHNEQFF
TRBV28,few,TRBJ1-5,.,TGTGCCAGCGTCAGGGGCGGCAATCAGCCCCAGCATTTT,CASVRGGNQPQHF
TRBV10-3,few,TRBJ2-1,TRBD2,TGTGCCATCAGGGCTGGTGGAAGGAGCGGGAGGTCGTACAATGAGCAGTTCTTC,CAIRAGGRSGRSYNEQFF
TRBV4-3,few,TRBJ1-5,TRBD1,TGCGCCAGCAGCCGCAACAGGGGACCCAATCAGCCCCAGCATTTT,CASSRNRGPNQPQHF
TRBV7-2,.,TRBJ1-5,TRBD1,TGTGCCAGCAGCGTACAGGGGCGGCCCCAGCATTTT,CASSVQGRPQHF
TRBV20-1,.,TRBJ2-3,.,TGCAGTGCCCCCCCGGGCTTGAGCACAGATACGCAGTATTTT,CSAPPGLSTDTQYF
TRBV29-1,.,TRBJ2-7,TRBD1,TGCAGCGTCTTCACAGGGGGCGGCGAGCAGTACTTC,CSVFTGGGEQYF
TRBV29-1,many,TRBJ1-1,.,TGCAGCGCTCAGGGCCTGAACACTGAAGCTTTCTTT,CSAQGLNTEAFF
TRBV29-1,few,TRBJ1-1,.,TGCAGCGTTGGAGCGCAGGCCAACACTGAAGCTTTCTTT,CSVGAQANTEAFF
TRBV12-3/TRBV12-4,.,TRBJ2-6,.,TGTGCCAGCAGTCAAGACAGCCGCTCTGGGGCCAACGTCCTGACTTTC,CASSQDSRSGANVLTF
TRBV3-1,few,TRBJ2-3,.,TGTGCCAGCAGCCGTGGGTTACCCGATACGCAGTATTTT,CASSRGLPDTQYF
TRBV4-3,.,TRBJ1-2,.,TGCGCCAGCAGCCAAGGAGGGCAGGGAGGCGGCTACACCTTC,CASSQGGQGGGYTF
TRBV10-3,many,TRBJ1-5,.,TGTGCCATCAGTGACGGGCAGGGAAATCAGCCCCAGCATTTT,CAISDGQGNQPQHF
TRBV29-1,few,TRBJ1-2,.,TGCAGCGCCTTCGACACGTATGGCTACACCTTC,CSAFDTYGYTF
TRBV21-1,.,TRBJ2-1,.,TGTGCCAGCAGCAAAGTAAACAATGAGCAGTTCTTC,CASSKVNNEQFF
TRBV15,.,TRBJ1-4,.,TGTGCCACCAGCAGAGATGGCCAGAGTAATGAAAAACTGTTTTTT,CATSRDGQSNEKLFF
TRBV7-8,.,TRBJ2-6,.,TGTGCCAGCAGCTTATACGACTTCTCTGGGGCCAACGTCCTGACTTTC,CASSLYDFSGANVLTF
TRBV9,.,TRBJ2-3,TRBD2,TGTGCCAGCAGCCCGGGACTAGCGGGAGGCGATACGCAGTATTTT,CASSPGLAGGDTQYF
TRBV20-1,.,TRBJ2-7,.,TGCAGTGCTAGGAGGTGGGACGAGCAGTACTTC,CSARRWDEQYF
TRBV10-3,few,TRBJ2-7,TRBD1,TGTGCCATCAGTGAGCGGGGACAGGGTAACGAGCAGTACTTC,CAISERGQGNEQYF
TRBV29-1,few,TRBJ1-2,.,TGCAGCGTTGAACCCGGGACCTACTATGGCTACACCTTC,CSVEPGTYYGYTF
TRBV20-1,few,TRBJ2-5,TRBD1,TGCAGTGCCCAACGCAGGGGGCGGGAGACCCAGTACTTC,CSAQRRGRETQYF
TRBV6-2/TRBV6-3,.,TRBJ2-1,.,TGTGCCAGCAGTCACCGTGGGAGCCCGGGACGCAATGAGCAGTTCTTC,CASSHRGSPGRNEQFF
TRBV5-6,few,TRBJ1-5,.,TGTGCCAGCAGCTTGGGGCAGGGAATCAATCAGCCCCAGCATTTT,CASSLGQGINQPQHF
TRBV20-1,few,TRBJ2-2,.,TGCAGTGCTACTCCGATGAACACCGGGGAGCTGTTTTTT,CSATPMNTGELFF
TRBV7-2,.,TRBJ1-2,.,TGTGCCAGCAGCACTGCGACAGCCCCCTATGGCTACACCTTC,CASSTATAPYGYTF
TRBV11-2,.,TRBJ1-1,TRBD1,TGTGCCAGCAGCTTCATGGGACAGTTTTCTGAAGCTTTCTTT,CASSFMGQFSEAFF
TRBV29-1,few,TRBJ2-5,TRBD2,TGCAGCGTTGAACTAGCGGGAGATCAAGAGACCCAGTACTTC,CSVELAGDQETQYF